The 12 T cell receptor beta chains presented below share a single source sample, sequenced in a study of Graves' ophthalmopathy and Graves' hyperthyroidism. RNA transcripts were the template, and TCR beta CDR3 regions were amplified from them. The library came from an HTBI-primed first-round RT-PCR and a second-round multiplex PCR. Via MiXCR, TCRdb re-called the multiplex PCR reads, giving one row per CDR3 protein. Among roughly 600,000 distinct CDR3 sequences listed, approximately 35% were seen once. Sequencing input: peripheral blood or thyroid tissue (not recorded which). These receptor sequences come from an adult man with Graves' hyperthyroidism.

Note on this clonotype: One base away lies a much larger clone, so this may be a sequencing read error. The chain combines TRBV12-3 or TRBV12-4 with TRBJ1-1, with D perhaps matching TRBD1 (5 bases). CDR3 length: 16 amino acids. Trimming removed 4 bases at V and 3 bases at J, with 18 bases between. The CDR3 nucleotides read TGTGCCAGCAGTTCATCGGACAAGAGGGAGGACACTGAAGCTTTCTTT. It translates to CASSSSDKREDTEAFF.

This clonotype was counted many times. J is TRBJ1-1 and V is TRBV7-9; 8 nucleotides match TRBD1. CDR1 SEHNR and CDR2 FQNEAQ come from the germline V gene (reference sequence). This CDR3 spans 14 amino acids. V gave up 5 bases and J gave up 4 bases; unmatched junction bases: 6. Here the CDR3 reads CASSQTGEATEAFF. DNA of the CDR3: TGTGCCAGCAGCCAGACAGGGGAGGCCACTGAAGCTTTCTTT.

This clonotype was seen ten or more times. The chain carries TRBV19 and TRBJ1-2; D call uncertain. The CDR3 is made up of 14 amino acids. The germline V gene encodes CDR1 LNHDA and CDR2 SQIVND (reference sequence). V was trimmed by 8 bases and J by 0 bases, leaving 13 bases between them. CDR3 nucleotides: TGTGCCAGTGTCGCAGGAAACGCTAACTATGGCTACACCTTC. Its protein product is CASVAGNANYGYTF.

This clonotype was found once. V usage is TRBV11-2 and J usage is TRBJ1-3, with D unresolved. CDR1 and CDR2 from the germline V gene are SGHAT and FQNNGV. The ends were cut back, 1 base at V and 3 bases at J, with 13 bases in the middle. The CDR3 has 16 residues. Here the CDR3 DNA reads TGTGCCAGCAGCTTAGTACTAGCGGGATATGGAAACACCATATATTTT. Its translation is CASSLVLAGYGNTIYF.

With regard to this clonotype: Here the CDR3 omits its conserved ending phenylalanine or tryptophan, so a read error is the likely source. Because the CDR3's place on the DNA is in doubt, the DNA is left out and the CDR3 is given as listed by TCRdb. The CDR3 loop is CASSPRVG. The rearrangement uses TRBV9 and TRBJ2-5. Germline loops: CDR1 SGDLS, CDR2 YYNGEE. Termini included, the CDR3 measures 8 amino acids.

This clonotype appeared many times. This chain links TRBV7-9 with TRBJ2-7, with 13 bases identical to TRBD2. CDR3 length: 15 residues. From germline, CDR1 is SEHNR and CDR2 FQNEAQ (reference sequence). The trim removed 6 bases at V and 5 bases at J, leaving 7 bases unmatched. Here the CDR3 reads CASRSGTSGKNEQYF. The CDR3 DNA follows: TGTGCCAGCAGATCCGGGACTAGCGGGAAGAACGAGCAGTACTTC.

This clonotype was counted only a few times. The chain carries TRBV29-1 and TRBJ2-7; 7 bases align to TRBD2. The V segment lost 7 bases and the J segment 7 bases; nucleotides outside the gene matches: 4. Germline assignment: CDR1 SQVTM and CDR2 ANQGSEA. The CDR3 totals 10 residues. The CDR3 is CSGGGNEQYF. CDR3 DNA: TGCAGCGGGGGAGGGAATGAGCAGTACTTC.

This chain joins TRBV15 and TRBJ2-5; D is unclear. The CDR3 totals 14 residues. The germline V and J ends were trimmed by 1 base and 5 bases, with 11 bases remaining between them. Germline V CDR1 and CDR2: LNHNV, YYDKDF (reference sequence). The DNA for the CDR3 is TGTGCCACCAGCAGAGTGGCCGGCTTGGAGACCCAGTACTTC. This sequence encodes CATSRVAGLETQYF.

A note on this clonotype: An end of the junction differs from the germline gene, which may be a read error. For the CDR3, the DNA is TGTGTCAGCAGCTTAGACTTCTCTGGCTACACCTTC. Its protein is CVSSLDFSGYTF. The chain joins TRBV7-9 to TRBJ1-2, with D unresolved. This CDR3 region has 12 residues. From germline, CDR1 is SEHNR and CDR2 FQNEAQ (reference sequence).

The CDR3 DNA reads as TGTGCCAGCAGCCTCGGGACCAACTCTGGCACAGATACGCAGTATTTT. It yields the protein CASSLGTNSGTDTQYF. The chain is built from TRBV11-2 and TRBJ2-3; possibly TRBD1 or TRBD2 for D (5 bases each). The CDR3 is 16 residues long. Trimming pared 5 bases from V and 1 base from J, leaving 16 bases between. From germline, CDR1 is SGHAT and CDR2 FQNNGV.

This clonotype was counted many times. The rearrangement uses TRBV6-5 and TRBJ1-4; D ambiguous. Germline CDR1 is MNHEY and CDR2 is SVGAGI. This CDR3 region has 15 residues. V shed 0 bases and J shed 0 bases, with 5 bases lying between them. This CDR3 is CASSYSTPTNEKLFF. CDR3 DNA: TGTGCCAGCAGTTACTCGACCCCAACTAATGAAAAACTGTTTTTT.

This clonotype has at least ten counts. The gene calls are TRBV7-6 and TRBJ1-2, with 9 bases that match TRBD1. From germline, CDR1 is SGHVS and CDR2 FNYEAQ. V lost 5 bases to trimming and J lost 6 bases; unmatched junction nucleotides: 4. CDR3 length: 13 amino acids. The CDR3: CASSHRQGDGYTF. The CDR3 DNA reads as TGTGCCAGCAGCCACAGACAGGGGGATGGCTACACCTTC.